The text below deals with one T cell receptor (beta chain). The data derive from a study of T cell responses to AZD1222 COVID-19 vaccine. Using immunoSEQ multiplex PCR, the repertoire was profiled, and TCRdb retains in-frame clones only, with some absent. The data show 100,000 or so clones, around 87% seen once. The germline V gene encodes CDR1 KGHDR and CDR2 SFDVKD. There are 12 residues in the CDR3. The V end lost 8 bases, the J end lost 7 bases, and 8 bases lay between the germline ends. The gene calls are TRBV24-1 and TRBJ1-6, with D hard to call. The TCR comes from an adult in good health. The sequencing used peripheral blood, collected on day 0 of AZD1222 vaccination. CDR3 residues: CATKLKNSPLHF. The CDR3 coding sequence is TGTGCCACCAAGCTCAAGAATTCACCCCTCCACTTT.